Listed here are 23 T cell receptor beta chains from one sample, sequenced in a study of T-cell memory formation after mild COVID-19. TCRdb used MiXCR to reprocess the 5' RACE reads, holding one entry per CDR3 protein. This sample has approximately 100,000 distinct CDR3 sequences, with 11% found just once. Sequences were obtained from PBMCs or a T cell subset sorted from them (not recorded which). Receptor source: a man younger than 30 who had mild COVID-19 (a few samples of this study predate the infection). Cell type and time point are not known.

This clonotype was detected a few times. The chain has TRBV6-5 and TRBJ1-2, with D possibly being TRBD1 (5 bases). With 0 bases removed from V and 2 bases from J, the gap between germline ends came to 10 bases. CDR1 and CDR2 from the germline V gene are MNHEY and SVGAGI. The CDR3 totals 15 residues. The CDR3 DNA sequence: TGTGCCAGCAGTTACTCACCCGGACACAACTATGGCTACACCTTC. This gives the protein CASSYSPGHNYGYTF.

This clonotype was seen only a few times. CDR3 sequence (DNA): TGTGCCAGCACCTTTCCTGGGACTAGCGGGAGGATGGTCACAGATACGCAGTATTTT. It is translated as CASTFPGTSGRMVTDTQYF. This chain links TRBV12-3 or TRBV12-4 with TRBJ2-3, with TRBD2 matching 15 bases. The length of the CDR3 is 19 residues. The junction had 13 bases not matched to a gene; V was cut back by 7 bases and J by 2 bases.

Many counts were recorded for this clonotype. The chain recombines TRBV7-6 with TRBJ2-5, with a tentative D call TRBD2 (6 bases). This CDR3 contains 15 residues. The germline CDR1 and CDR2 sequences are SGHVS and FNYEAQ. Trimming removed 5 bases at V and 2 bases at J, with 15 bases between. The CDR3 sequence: CASSIGALAQETQYF. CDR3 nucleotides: TGTGCCAGCAGCATTGGGGCCCTAGCGCAAGAGACCCAGTACTTC.

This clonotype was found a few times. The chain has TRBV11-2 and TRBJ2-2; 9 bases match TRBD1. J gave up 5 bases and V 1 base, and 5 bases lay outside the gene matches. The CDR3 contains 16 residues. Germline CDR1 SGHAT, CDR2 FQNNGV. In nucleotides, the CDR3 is TGTGCCAGCAGCTTAGTACAGGGGGCACGGACCGGGGAGCTGTTTTTT. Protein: CASSLVQGARTGELFF. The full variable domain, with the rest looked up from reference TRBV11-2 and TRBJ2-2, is EAGVAQSPRYKIIEKRQSVAFWCNPISGHATLYWYQQILGQGPKLLIQFQNNGVVDDSQLPKDRFSAERLKGVDSTLKIQPAKLEDSAVYLCASSLVQGARTGELFFGEGSRLTVL.

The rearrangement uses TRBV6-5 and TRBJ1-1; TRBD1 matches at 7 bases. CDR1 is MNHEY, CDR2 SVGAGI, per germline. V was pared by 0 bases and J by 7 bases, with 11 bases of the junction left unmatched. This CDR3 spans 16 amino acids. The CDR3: CASSYSWTGPEDEAFF. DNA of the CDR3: TGTGCCAGCAGTTACTCATGGACAGGACCTGAAGATGAAGCTTTCTTT.

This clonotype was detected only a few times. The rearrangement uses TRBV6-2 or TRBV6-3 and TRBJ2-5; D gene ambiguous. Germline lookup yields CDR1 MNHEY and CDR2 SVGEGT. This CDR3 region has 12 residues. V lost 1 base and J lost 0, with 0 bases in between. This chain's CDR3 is CASSYYQETQYF. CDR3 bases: TGTGCCAGCAGTTACTACCAAGAGACCCAGTACTTC.

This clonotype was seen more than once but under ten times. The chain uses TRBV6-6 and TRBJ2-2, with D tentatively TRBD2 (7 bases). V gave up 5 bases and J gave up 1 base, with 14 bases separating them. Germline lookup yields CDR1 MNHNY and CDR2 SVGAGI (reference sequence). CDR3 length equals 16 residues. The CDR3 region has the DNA TGTGCCAGCAGTGGGGGGGACACCCTGAACACCGGGGAGCTGTTTTTT. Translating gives CASSGGDTLNTGELFF.

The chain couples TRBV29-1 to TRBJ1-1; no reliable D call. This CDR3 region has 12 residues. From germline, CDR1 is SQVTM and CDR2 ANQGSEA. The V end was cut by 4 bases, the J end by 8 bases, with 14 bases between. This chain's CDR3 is CSVVQDALEAFF. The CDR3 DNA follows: TGCAGCGTTGTTCAGGATGCCCTAGAAGCTTTCTTT.

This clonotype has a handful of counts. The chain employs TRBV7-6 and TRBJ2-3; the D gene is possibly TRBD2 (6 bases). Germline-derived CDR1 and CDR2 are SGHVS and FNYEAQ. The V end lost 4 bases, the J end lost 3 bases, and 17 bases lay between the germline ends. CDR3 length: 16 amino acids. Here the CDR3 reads CASSSYLGGGTDTQYF. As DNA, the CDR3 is TGTGCCAGCAGCTCCTACCTGGGGGGAGGAACAGATACGCAGTATTTT.

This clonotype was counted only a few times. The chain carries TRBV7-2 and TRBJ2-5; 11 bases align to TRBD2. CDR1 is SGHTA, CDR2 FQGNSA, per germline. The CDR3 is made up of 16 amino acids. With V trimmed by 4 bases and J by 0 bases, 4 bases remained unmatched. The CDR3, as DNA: TGTGCCAGCAGCTACACTAGCGGGGGTTACCAAGAGACCCAGTACTTC. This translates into CASSYTSGGYQETQYF.

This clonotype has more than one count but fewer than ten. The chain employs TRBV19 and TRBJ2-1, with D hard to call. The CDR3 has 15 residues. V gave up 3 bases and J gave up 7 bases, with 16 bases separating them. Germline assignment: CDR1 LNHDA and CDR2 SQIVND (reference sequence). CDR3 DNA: TGTGCCAGTAGTATTGGGGATACTTTATCGAATGAGCAGTTCTTC. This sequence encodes CASSIGDTLSNEQFF.

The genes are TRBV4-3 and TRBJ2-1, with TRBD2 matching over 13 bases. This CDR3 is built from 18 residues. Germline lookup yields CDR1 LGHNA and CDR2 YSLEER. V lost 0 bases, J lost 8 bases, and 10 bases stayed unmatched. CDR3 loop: CASSQERGLAGVFYEQFF. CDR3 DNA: TGCGCCAGCAGCCAAGAAAGAGGACTAGCGGGGGTTTTCTATGAGCAGTTCTTC.

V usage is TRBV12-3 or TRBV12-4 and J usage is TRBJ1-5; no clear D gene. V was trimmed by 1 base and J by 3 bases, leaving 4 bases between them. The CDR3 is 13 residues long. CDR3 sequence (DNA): TGTGCCAGCAGTTTAGAAACCAATCAGCCCCAGCATTTT. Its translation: CASSLETNQPQHF.

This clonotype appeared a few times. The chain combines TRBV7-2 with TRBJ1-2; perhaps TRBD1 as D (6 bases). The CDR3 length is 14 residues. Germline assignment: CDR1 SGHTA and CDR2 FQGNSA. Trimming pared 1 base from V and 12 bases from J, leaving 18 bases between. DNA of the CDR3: TGTGCCAGCAGCTTAGGGACAGCGAATGACTTGCACACCTTC. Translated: CASSLGTANDLHTF.

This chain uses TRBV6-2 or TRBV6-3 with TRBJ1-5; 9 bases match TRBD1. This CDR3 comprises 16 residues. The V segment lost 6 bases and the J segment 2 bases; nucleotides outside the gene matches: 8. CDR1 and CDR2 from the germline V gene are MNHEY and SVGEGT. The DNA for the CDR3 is TGTGCCAGCAGGCCCCGGGACAGGGACGGCAATCAGCCCCAGCATTTT. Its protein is CASRPRDRDGNQPQHF.

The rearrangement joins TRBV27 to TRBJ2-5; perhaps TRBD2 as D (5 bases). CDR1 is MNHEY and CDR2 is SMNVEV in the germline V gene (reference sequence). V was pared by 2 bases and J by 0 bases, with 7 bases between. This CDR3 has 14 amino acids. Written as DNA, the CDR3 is TGTGCCAGCAGTTTAAAGGGAGACCAAGAGACCCAGTACTTC. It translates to CASSLKGDQETQYF.

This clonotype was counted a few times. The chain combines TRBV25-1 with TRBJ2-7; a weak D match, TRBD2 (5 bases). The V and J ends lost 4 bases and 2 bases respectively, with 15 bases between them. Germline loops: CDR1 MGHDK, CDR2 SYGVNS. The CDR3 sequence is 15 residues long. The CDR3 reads CASSVRTGKTYEQYF. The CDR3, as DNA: TGTGCCAGCAGTGTGAGAACCGGGAAAACCTACGAGCAGTACTTC.

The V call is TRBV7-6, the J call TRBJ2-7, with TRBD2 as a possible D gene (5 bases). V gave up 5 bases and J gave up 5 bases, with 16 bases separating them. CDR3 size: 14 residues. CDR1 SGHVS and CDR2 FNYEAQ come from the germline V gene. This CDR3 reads CASSPPGNLHEQYF. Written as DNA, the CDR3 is TGTGCCAGCAGCCCGCCCGGGAACCTGCACGAGCAGTACTTC.

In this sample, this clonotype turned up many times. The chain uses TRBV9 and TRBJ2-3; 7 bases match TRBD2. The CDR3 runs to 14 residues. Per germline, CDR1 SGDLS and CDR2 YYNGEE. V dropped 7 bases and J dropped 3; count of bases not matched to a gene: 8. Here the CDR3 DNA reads TGTGCCAGCTCCGAGGGCGGGGGTACAGATACGCAGTATTTT. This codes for CASSEGGGTDTQYF. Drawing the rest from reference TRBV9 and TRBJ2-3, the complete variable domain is DSGVTQTPKHLITATGQRVTLRCSPRSGDLSVYWYQQSLDQGLQFLIQYYNGEERAKGNILERFSAQQFPDLHSELNLSSLELGDSALYFCASSEGGGTDTQYFGPGTRLTVL.

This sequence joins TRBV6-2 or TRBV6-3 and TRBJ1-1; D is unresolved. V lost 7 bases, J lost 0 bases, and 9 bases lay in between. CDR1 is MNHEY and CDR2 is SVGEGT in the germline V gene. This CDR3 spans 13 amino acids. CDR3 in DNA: TGTGCCAGCAATAGGAAATTGAACACTGAAGCTTTCTTT. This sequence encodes CASNRKLNTEAFF.

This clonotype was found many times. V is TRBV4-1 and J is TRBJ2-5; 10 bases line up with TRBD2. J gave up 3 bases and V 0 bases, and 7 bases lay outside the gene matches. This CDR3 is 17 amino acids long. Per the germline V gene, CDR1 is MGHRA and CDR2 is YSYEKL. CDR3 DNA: TGCGCCAGCAGCCAAGATGGCCTAGCGGGGGTAAAAGAGACCCAGTACTTC. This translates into CASSQDGLAGVKETQYF.

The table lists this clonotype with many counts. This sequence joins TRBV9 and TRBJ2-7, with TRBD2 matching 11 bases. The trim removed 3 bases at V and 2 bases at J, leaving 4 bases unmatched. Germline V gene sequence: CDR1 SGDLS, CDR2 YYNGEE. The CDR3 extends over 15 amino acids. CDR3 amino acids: CASSASGGPTYEQYF. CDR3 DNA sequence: TGTGCCAGCAGCGCTAGCGGGGGGCCTACCTACGAGCAGTACTTC.

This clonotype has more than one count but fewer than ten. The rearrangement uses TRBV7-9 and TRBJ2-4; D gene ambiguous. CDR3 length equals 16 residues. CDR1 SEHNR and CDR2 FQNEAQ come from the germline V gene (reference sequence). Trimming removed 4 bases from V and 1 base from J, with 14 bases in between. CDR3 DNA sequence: TGTGCCAGCAGCTCCCCCGGCAGCTTGGCCAAAAACATTCAGTACTTC. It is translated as CASSSPGSLAKNIQYF.